This T cell receptor (beta chain) was identified during a study of OX40 agonist ivuxolimab in advanced cancers. General study results and limits: On average, CD8+ T cells showed a greater number of expanded clones than CD4+.

This CDR3 comprises 13 residues. The V and J ends lost 5 bases and 6 bases respectively, with 10 bases between them. CDR1 and CDR2 from the germline V gene are SGHTA and FQGTGA. This clone appeared a few times. No antigen is known for it. Assay: immunoSEQ multiplex PCR; the TCRdb copy retains only in-frame clones and omits some. This sample has roughly 6,000 clones; around 70% occur once, and the top ten carry 63%. This sequence originates from an adult with an advanced solid tumor such as melanoma, head and neck, liver or kidney cancer. The V and J genes are TRBV7-3 and TRBJ1-4; D gene ambiguous. The specimen comprised CD4+ or CD8+ T cells sorted from blood, sampled in a trial of the OX40 agonist ivuxolimab. CDR3 sequence: CASSPKRYEKLFF. CDR3 in DNA: TGTGCCAGCAGCCCGAAGCGATATGAAAAACTGTTTTTT.